The following is a T cell receptor beta chain sequence with its context. One end of the junction fails to match germline, which may point to a read error. TCRdb reanalysed the RACE reads using MiXCR and keeps one entry per CDR3 protein. This sample has roughly 200,000 distinct CDR3 sequences; approximately 20% occur once, and the top ten carry about 6.7%. This specimen belongs to a study of human T cells and chemical hapten exposure. This sample's time point: patch test 1, 2 weeks after DPC sensitization. Specified treatment: therapeutic diphenylcyclopropenone sensitization with weekly scalp DPC. Blood draws came first, before each patch test. The study drew its donors from alopecia patients who were 18 to 70 years old and suitable for DPC. This sample comprised whole blood, obtained in connection with sensitization to the hapten diphenylcyclopropenone (DPC). The receptor comes from a woman aged 45-65 years with alopecia areata. Some clones in this sample may be carry-over from other donors' samples.

The chain's CDR3 is CAGSYGTPTSSYEQYF. As DNA, the CDR3 is TGTGCCGGCAGTTACGGGACACCTACTAGCTCCTACGAGCAGTACTTC. The V gene is TRBV6-5, the J gene TRBJ2-7; D perhaps matches TRBD1 (6 bases). In germline, CDR1 is MNHEY, CDR2 SVGAGI. CDR3 length: 16 amino acids.